Shown below are 15 T cell receptor beta chains from a single sample sequenced in a study of shared clonotypes between healthy human individuals. Method: immunoSEQ multiplex PCR; TCRdb's copy keeps in-frame clones and lacks some. The sample yields about 1.1 million clones, around 78% seen once. The sequenced material came from memory CD4+ T cells from PBMCs. The subset was: CD45RA-negative fraction. These receptor sequences come from a young man in good health. Some clones in this sample may be carry-over from other donors' samples.

The V call is TRBV5-6, the J call TRBJ1-5; D might be TRBD1 (5 bases). The CDR3 is 14 residues long. The V and J ends lost 1 base and 6 bases respectively, with 11 bases between them. Germline loops: CDR1 SGHDT, CDR2 YYEEEE. CDR3 protein: CASSLRSGSQPQHF. The DNA for the CDR3 is TGTGCCAGCAGCTTGAGGTCAGGGAGTCAGCCCCAGCATTTT.

The rearrangement uses TRBV14 and TRBJ1-1; D perhaps matches TRBD1 (5 bases). Germline CDR1 is SGHDN and CDR2 is FVKESK. The CDR3 sequence is 14 residues long. With 2 bases removed from V and 1 base from J, the gap between germline ends came to 8 bases. CDR3 coding DNA: TGTGCCAGCAGCCAATTGCAGGGGAACACTGAAGCTTTCTTT. This codes for CASSQLQGNTEAFF.

V usage is TRBV27 and J usage is TRBJ2-7; D may be TRBD1 (5 bases). The V gene's germline CDR1 is MNHEY and CDR2 SMNVEV (reference sequence). The CDR3 spans 15 residues. Trimming stripped 5 bases from V and 0 bases from J, with 14 bases between. The CDR3 nucleotides are TGTGCCAGCAGTGAATCGACAGTTACCTCCTACGAGCAGTACTTC. Protein product: CASSESTVTSYEQYF.

V and J are TRBV6-5 and TRBJ1-5; 7 bases agree with TRBD1. Germline lookup yields CDR1 MNHEY and CDR2 SVGAGI. The CDR3 length is 15 residues. Losses at the gene ends were 6 bases for V and 4 bases for J; bases not matched to a gene: 9. The CDR3 spells CASRSGQIRNQPQHF. The CDR3 DNA is TGTGCCAGCAGATCGGGACAGATTAGAAATCAGCCCCAGCATTTT.

The rearrangement joins TRBV6-5 to TRBJ1-3, with D uncertain. Germline CDR1 MNHEY, CDR2 SVGAGI. The CDR3 extends over 15 amino acids. V lost 0 bases, J lost 4 bases, and 10 bases lay in between. CDR3 in amino acids: CASSYSGDLGNTIYF. The CDR3 nucleotides read TGTGCCAGCAGTTACTCTGGGGATTTAGGAAACACCATATATTTT.

The chain carries TRBV7-8 and TRBJ2-1; D perhaps matches TRBD2 (6 bases). Trimming shortened V by 5 bases and J by 9 bases, and 17 bases separated the two germline ends. The CDR3 sequence is 14 residues long. Germline CDR1 reads SGHVS; CDR2 reads FQNEAQ. The CDR3 sequence: CASSRRGVGGEQFF. DNA for the CDR3: TGTGCCAGCAGCCGCCGCGGGGTGGGGGGTGAGCAGTTCTTC.

The chain carries TRBV5-1 and TRBJ2-2; 9 nucleotides match TRBD2. The CDR3 runs 16 residues. V lost 1 base to trimming and J lost 7 bases; unmatched junction nucleotides: 8. In germline, CDR1 is SGHRS, CDR2 YFSETQ. In DNA form, the CDR3 reads TGCGCCAGCAGCTTGCTTAGCGGGAGCGTTAACGGGGAGCTGTTTTTT. Translating it yields CASSLLSGSVNGELFF.

J is TRBJ1-5 and V is TRBV28, with unresolved D. Trimming took 6 bases from V and 6 from J, leaving 9 bases between them. Germline V gene lookup returns CDR1 MDHEN and CDR2 SYDVKM. This CDR3 contains 12 residues. CDR3 sequence: CASSQSGQPQHF. DNA of the CDR3: TGTGCCAGCAGCCAGTCGGGTCAGCCCCAGCATTTT. The whole variable domain, remainder taken from reference TRBV28 and TRBJ1-5, is DVKVTQSSRYLVKRTGEKVFLECVQDMDHENMFWYRQDPGLGLRLIYFSYDVKMKEKGDIPEGYSVSREKKERFSLILESASTNQTSMYLCASSQSGQPQHFGDGTRLSIL.

This clone showed up just a few times. The chain has TRBV10-3 and TRBJ1-3; D remains ambiguous. Deletions cut 6 bases from V and 0 bases from J, with 9 bases between. The CDR3 loop spans 14 amino acids. Germline CDR1 reads ENHRY; CDR2 reads SYGVKD. CDR3 protein: CAIRTTGSGNTIYF. The DNA of the CDR3 is TGTGCCATCAGGACGACCGGCTCTGGAAACACCATATATTTT.

The rearrangement joins TRBV6-1 to TRBJ1-1, with D tentatively TRBD1 (5 bases). Per the germline V gene, CDR1 is MNHNS and CDR2 is SASEGT. The V and J ends lost 6 bases and 4 bases respectively, with 18 bases between them. The CDR3 consists of 15 residues. This CDR3 is CASRNRQTGGTEAFF. The CDR3 nucleotides read TGTGCCAGCAGGAACCGACAGACGGGTGGCACTGAAGCTTTCTTT.

The chain uses TRBV6-5 and TRBJ2-3; D remains ambiguous. Germline loops: CDR1 MNHEY, CDR2 SVGAGI. The CDR3 runs 11 residues. V was clipped by 5 bases and J by 8 bases, with 8 bases between them. CDR3 sequence: CASSTETTQYF. The CDR3 coding sequence is TGTGCCAGCAGTACAGAGACTACGCAGTATTTT.

The rearrangement joins TRBV2 to TRBJ2-3; 10 nucleotides align to TRBD2. Looked up from germline, CDR1 is SNHLY and CDR2 is FYNNEI. Trimming cost V 5 bases and J 2 bases; bases outside gene matches: 4. CDR3 size: 15 residues. Here the CDR3 reads CASSLLAGHTDTQYF. The CDR3 DNA is TGTGCCAGCAGTCTACTAGCGGGACACACAGATACGCAGTATTTT.

The chain employs TRBV18 and TRBJ2-7; D gene unclear. CDR1 and CDR2 from the germline V gene are KGHSH and LQKENI. The CDR3 extends over 13 amino acids. V shed 6 bases and J shed 7 bases, with 16 bases lying between them. Here the CDR3 DNA reads TGTGCCAGCTCGACTGAAAACCTGGGGGAGCAGTACTTC. It codes for CASSTENLGEQYF.

In its sample, this clone was seen a few times. The V and J genes are TRBV9 and TRBJ1-1; D gene uncertain. Between the trimmed V and J ends, which lost 3 bases and 1 base, there was a span of 10 bases. CDR1 SGDLS and CDR2 YYNGEE come from the germline V gene. The CDR3 extends over 14 amino acids. The CDR3 is CASSANMGNTEAFF. Here the CDR3 DNA reads TGTGCCAGCAGCGCCAACATGGGGAACACTGAAGCTTTCTTT.

This rearrangement joins TRBV7-2 to TRBJ1-3; D call uncertain. This CDR3 has 14 residues. The V end lost 1 base, the J end lost 0 bases, and 4 bases lay between the germline ends. Germline lookup yields CDR1 SGHTA and CDR2 FQGNSA. CDR3 DNA sequence: TGTGCCAGCAGCTTAGACGTCTCTGGAAACACCATATATTTT. Translated: CASSLDVSGNTIYF. Based on the CDR3 plus reference TRBV7-2 and TRBJ1-3, the full variable domain is GAGVSQSPSNKVTEKGKDVELRCDPISGHTALYWYRQSLGQGLEFLIYFQGNSAPDKSGLPSDRFSAERTGGSVSTLTIQRTQQEDSAVYLCASSLDVSGNTIYFGEGSWLTVV.